This TCR beta chain was captured by sequencing in a study of post-analysis software for immune sequencing data. The study's findings and limits: Elevated frequency relative to controls characterized four to six TRBV segments in patients, TRBV5-6, TRBV5-1 and TRBV20-1 among them.

The CDR3 sequence is 14 residues long. Germline loops: CDR1 SGHTA, CDR2 FQGNSA. The ends lost 5 bases at V and 6 bases at J; junction bases unmatched: 6. This clonotype has just a few counts. Antigen: not known. Included in the TCR beta cDNA libraries were unique molecular identifiers. TCRdb reanalysed the PCR reads using MiXCR and keeps one entry per CDR3 protein. The table records about 540,000 distinct CDR3 sequences, approximately 31% of them present only once. The genes are TRBV7-2 and TRBJ1-5; 8 positions match TRBD1. The sequencing sample was made of blood. The receptor's source is a girl aged 2-17 years with multiple sclerosis. CDR3 in amino acids: CASSLDRGPQPQHF. Written as DNA, the CDR3 is TGTGCCAGCAGCCTCGACAGGGGACCTCAGCCCCAGCATTTT.